This T cell receptor (beta chain) was identified during a study of cytomegalovirus exposure and HLA in healthy donors. Trimming took 6 bases from V and 3 from J; bases not matched to a gene: 4. Germline V gene data show CDR1 as MNHNY and CDR2 as SVGAGI (reference sequence). The CDR3 spans 13 residues. The PCR made use of 60 Vbeta and 13 Jbeta primers. The assay was immunoSEQ multiplex PCR, and TCRdb's table has in-frame clones only and misses some. Its table lists 130,000 or so clones. The V gene is TRBV6-6, the J gene TRBJ2-7; 8 positions match TRBD1. Sequences were obtained from PBMCs. The sequence came from a woman in her thirties or forties in good health and CMV-seropositive. The CDR3 nucleotides are TGTGCCAGCAGACAGGGGGGAAACTACGAGCAGTACTTC. It specifies CASRQGGNYEQYF.